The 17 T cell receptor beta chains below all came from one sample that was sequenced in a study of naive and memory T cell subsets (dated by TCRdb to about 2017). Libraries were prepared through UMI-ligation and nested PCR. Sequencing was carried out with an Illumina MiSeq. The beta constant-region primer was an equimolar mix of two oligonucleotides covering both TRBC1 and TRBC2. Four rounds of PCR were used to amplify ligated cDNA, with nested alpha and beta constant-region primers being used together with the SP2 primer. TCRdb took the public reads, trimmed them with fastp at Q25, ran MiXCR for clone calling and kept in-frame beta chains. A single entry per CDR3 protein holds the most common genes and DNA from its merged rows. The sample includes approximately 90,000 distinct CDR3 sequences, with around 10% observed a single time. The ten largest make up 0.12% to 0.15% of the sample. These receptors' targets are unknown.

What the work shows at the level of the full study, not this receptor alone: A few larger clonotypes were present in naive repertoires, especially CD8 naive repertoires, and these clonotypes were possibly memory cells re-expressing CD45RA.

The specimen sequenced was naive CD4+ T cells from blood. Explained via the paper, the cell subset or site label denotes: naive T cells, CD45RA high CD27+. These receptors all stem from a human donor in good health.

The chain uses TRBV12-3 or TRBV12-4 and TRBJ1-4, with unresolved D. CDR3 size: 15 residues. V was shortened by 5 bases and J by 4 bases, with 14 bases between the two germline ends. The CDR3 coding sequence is TGTGCCAGCAGTCAGAGACGCGGTCATAATGAAAAACTGTTTTTT. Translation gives CASSQRRGHNEKLFF.

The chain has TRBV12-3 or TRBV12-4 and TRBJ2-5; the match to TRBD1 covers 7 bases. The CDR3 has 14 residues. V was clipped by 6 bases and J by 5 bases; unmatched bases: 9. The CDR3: CASSLPTGKETQYF. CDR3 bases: TGTGCCAGCAGCCTACCGACAGGGAAGGAGACCCAGTACTTC.

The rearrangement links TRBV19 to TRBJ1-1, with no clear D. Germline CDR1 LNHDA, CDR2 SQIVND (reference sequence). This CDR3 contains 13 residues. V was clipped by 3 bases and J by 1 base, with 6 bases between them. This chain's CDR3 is CASSMVWNTEAFF. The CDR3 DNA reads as TGTGCCAGTAGTATGGTTTGGAACACTGAAGCTTTCTTT.

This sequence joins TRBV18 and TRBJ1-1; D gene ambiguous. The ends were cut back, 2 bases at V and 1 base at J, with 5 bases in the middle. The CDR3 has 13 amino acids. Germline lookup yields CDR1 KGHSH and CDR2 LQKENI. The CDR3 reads CASSPGQNTEAFF. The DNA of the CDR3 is TGTGCCAGCTCACCAGGGCAGAACACTGAAGCTTTCTTT.

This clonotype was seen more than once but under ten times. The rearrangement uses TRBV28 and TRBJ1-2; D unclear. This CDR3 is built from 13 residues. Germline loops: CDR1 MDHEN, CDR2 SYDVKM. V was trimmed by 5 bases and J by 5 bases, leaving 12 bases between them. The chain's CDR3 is CASSALPQYGYTF. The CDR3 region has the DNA TGTGCCAGCAGTGCGCTCCCCCAGTATGGCTACACCTTC.

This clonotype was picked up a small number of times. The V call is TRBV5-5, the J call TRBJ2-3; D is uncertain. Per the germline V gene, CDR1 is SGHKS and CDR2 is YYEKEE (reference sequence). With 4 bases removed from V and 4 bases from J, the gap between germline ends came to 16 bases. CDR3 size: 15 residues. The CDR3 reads CASSPAALRADTQYF. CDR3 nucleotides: TGTGCCAGCAGCCCGGCCGCGTTAAGGGCAGATACGCAGTATTTT.

CDR3 DNA sequence: TGTGCCATCAGTGAGCCAGGACATGGTGAAGCTTTCTTT. It encodes CAISEPGHGEAFF. The rearrangement links TRBV10-3 to TRBJ1-1, with a possible D match to TRBD1 (5 bases). The CDR3 is 13 residues long. The V end lost 2 bases, the J end lost 7 bases, and 11 bases lay between the germline ends. The germline CDR1 and CDR2 sequences are ENHRY and SYGVKD.

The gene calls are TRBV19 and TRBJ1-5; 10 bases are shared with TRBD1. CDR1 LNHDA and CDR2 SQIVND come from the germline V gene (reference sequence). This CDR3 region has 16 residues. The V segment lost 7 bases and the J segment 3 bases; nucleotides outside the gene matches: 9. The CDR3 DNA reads TGTGCCAGTAAGGCTCCAGGGACAGGGGTCAATCAGCCCCAGCATTTT. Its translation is CASKAPGTGVNQPQHF.

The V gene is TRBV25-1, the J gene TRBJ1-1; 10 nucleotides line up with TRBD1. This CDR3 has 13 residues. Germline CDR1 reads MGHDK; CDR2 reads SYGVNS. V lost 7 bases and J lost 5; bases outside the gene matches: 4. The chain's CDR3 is CASTRTGGTEAFF. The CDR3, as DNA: TGTGCCAGCACAAGGACAGGGGGAACTGAAGCTTTCTTT.

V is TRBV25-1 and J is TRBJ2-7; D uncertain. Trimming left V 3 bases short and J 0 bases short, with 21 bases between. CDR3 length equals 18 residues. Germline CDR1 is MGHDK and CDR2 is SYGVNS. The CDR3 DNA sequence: TGTGCCAGCAGTGATAGTGGGTCGCCTGGCAGGAGCTCCTACGAGCAGTACTTC. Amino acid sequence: CASSDSGSPGRSSYEQYF.

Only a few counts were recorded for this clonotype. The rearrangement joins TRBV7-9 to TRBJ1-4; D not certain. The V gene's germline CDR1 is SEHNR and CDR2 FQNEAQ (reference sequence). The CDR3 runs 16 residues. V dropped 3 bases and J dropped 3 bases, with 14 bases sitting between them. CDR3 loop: CASSFLGAGPNEKLFF. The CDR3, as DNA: TGTGCCAGCAGCTTTTTGGGCGCCGGGCCTAATGAAAAACTGTTTTTT.

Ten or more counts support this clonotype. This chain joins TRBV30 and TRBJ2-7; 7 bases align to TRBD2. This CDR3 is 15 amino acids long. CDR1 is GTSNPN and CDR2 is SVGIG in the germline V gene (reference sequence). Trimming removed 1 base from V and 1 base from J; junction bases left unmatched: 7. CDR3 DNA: TGTGCCTGGAGTGGGCTGGGGAGGGCGTCCTACGAGCAGTACTTC. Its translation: CAWSGLGRASYEQYF.

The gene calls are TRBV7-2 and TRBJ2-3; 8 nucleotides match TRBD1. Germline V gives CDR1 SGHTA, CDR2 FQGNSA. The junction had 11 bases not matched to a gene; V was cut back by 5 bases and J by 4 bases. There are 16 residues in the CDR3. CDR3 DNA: TGTGCCAGCAGCCAAGCCCCAGGGGGCGGTGCAGATACGCAGTATTTT. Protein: CASSQAPGGGADTQYF.

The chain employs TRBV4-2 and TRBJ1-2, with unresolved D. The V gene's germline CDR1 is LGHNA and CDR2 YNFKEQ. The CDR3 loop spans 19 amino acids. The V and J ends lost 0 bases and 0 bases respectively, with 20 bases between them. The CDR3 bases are TGTGCCAGCAGCCAAGACAGTCCTGGTAGGGTTCGGACTAACTATGGCTACACCTTC. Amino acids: CASSQDSPGRVRTNYGYTF.

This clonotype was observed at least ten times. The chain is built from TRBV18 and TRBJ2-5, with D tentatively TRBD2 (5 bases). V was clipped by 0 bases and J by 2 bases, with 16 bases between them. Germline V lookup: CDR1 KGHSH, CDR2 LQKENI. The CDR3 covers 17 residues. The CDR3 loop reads CASSPPNRRGRQETQYF. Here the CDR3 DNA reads TGTGCCAGCTCACCACCGAATAGGCGAGGGAGACAAGAGACCCAGTACTTC. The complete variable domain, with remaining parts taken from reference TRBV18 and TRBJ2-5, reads NAGVMQNPRHLVRRRGQEARLRCSPMKGHSHVYWYRQLPEEGLKFMVYLQKENIIDESGMPKERFSAEFPKEGPSILRIQQVVRGDSAAYFCASSPPNRRGRQETQYFGPGTRLLVL.

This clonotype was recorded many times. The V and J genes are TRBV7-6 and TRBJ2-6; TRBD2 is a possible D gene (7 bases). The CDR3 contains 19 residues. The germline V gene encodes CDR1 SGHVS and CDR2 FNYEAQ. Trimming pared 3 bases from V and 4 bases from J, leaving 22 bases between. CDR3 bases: TGTGCCAGCAGCTTTGCGACTAGCCTCCAGGGGTCCGGGGCCAACGTCCTGACTTTC. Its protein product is CASSFATSLQGSGANVLTF.

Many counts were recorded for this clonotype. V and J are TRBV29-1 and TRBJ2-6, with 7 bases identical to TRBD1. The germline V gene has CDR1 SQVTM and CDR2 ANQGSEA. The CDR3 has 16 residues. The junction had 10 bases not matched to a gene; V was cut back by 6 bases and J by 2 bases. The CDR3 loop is CSVRTGKIPGANVLTF. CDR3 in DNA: TGCAGCGTGCGGACAGGAAAGATTCCTGGGGCCAACGTCCTGACTTTC.